This T cell receptor beta chain appears in the sequencing data of a study of OX40 agonist ivuxolimab in advanced cancers. Study-wide context: Three patients responded partially, comprising one with hepatocellular carcinoma and two with cutaneous melanoma.

The V gene lost 4 bases and the J gene lost 7 bases, with 11 bases spanning the gap. This CDR3 is built from 13 residues. Germline-derived CDR1 and CDR2 are LNHDA and SQIVND (reference sequence). This clone was counted between two and nine times. Using immunoSEQ multiplex PCR, the repertoire was profiled, and TCRdb retains in-frame clones only, with some absent. The sample yields some 37,000 clones, almost 85% seen once. Sequenced here: CD4+ or CD8+ T cells sorted from blood, sampled in a trial of the OX40 agonist ivuxolimab. V and J are TRBV19 and TRBJ1-5; D may be TRBD1 (5 bases). The clonotype was recovered from an adult with an advanced solid tumor such as melanoma, head and neck, liver or kidney cancer. CDR3 coding DNA: TGTGCCAGTAGTAATGGGGGTTGGCAGCCCCAGCATTTT. Amino acids: CASSNGGWQPQHF.